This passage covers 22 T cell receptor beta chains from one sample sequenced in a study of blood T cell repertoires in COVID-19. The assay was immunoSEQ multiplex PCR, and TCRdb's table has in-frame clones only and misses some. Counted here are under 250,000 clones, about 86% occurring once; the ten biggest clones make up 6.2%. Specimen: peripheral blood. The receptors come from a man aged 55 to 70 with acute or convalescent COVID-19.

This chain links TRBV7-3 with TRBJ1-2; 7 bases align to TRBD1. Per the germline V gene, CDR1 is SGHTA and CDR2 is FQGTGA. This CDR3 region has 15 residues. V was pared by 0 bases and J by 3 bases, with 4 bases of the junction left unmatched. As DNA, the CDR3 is TGTGCCAGCAGCTTAACAGGGGGCGCCGACTATGGCTACACCTTC. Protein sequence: CASSLTGGADYGYTF.

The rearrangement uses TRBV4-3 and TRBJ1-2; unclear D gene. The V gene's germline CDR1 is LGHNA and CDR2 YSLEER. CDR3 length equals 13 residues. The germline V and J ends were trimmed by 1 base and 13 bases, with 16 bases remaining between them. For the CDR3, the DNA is TGCGCCAGCAGCCAAGGGCTCGGGATCGGAGGCACCTTC. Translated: CASSQGLGIGGTF.

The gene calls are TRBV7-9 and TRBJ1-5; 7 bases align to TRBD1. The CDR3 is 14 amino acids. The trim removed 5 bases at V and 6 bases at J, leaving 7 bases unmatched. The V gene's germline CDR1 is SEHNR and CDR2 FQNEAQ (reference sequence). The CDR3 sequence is CASSLTGSAQPQHF. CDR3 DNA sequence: TGTGCCAGCAGCCTGACAGGGTCGGCTCAGCCCCAGCATTTT.

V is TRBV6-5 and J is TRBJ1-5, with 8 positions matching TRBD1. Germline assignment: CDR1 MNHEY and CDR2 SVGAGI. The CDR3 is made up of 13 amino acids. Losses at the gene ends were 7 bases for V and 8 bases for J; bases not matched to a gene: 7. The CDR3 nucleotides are TGTGCCAGCAAACGAACAGGGGGAAAGCCCCAGCATTTT. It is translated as CASKRTGGKPQHF.

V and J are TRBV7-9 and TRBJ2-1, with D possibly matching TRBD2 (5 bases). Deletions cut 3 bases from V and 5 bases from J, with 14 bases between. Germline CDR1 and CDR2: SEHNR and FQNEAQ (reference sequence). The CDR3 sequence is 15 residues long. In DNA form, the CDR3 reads TGTGCCAGCAGCTTCAGTGAACTAGTTGACAATGAGCAGTTCTTC. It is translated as CASSFSELVDNEQFF.

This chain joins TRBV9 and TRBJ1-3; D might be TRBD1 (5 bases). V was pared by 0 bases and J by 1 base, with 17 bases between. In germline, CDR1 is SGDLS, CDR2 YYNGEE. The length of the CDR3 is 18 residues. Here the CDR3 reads CASSVVGGDEDSGNTIYF. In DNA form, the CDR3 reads TGTGCCAGCAGCGTAGTCGGAGGGGATGAAGATTCTGGAAACACCATATATTTT.

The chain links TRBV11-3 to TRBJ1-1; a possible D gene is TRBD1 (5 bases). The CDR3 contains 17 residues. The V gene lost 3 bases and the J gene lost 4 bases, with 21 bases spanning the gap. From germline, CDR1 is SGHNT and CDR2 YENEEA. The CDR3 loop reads CASSLVRDGRFSTEAFF. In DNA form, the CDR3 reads TGTGCCAGCAGCTTGGTAAGGGACGGGAGATTCTCCACTGAAGCTTTCTTT.

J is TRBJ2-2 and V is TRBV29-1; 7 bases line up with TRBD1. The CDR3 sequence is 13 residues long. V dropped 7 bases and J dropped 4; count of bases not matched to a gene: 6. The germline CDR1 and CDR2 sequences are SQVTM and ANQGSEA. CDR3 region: CSAHRGSTGELFF. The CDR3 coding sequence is TGCAGCGCCCACAGGGGAAGCACCGGGGAGCTGTTTTTT.

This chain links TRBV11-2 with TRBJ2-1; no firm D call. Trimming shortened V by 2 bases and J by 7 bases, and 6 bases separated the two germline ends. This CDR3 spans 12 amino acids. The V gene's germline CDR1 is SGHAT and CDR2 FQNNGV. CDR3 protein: CASSLWLNEQFF. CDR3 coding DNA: TGTGCCAGCAGCTTATGGCTGAATGAGCAGTTCTTC.

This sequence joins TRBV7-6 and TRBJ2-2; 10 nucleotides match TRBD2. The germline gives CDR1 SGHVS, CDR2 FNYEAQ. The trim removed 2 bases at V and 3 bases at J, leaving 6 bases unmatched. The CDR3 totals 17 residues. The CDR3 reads CASSLKRTSGDTGELFF. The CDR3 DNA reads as TGTGCCAGCAGCTTAAAAAGGACTAGCGGAGACACCGGGGAGCTGTTTTTT.

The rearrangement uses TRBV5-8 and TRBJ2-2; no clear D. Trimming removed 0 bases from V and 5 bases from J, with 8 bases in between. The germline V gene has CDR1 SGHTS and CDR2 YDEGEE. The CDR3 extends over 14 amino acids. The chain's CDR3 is CASSLEAATGELFF. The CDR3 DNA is TGTGCCAGCAGCTTGGAGGCGGCGACCGGGGAGCTGTTTTTT.

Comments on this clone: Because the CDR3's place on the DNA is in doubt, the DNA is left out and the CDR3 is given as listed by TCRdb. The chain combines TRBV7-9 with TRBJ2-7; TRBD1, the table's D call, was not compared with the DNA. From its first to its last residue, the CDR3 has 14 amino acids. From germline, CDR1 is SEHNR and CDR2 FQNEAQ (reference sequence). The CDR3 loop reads CASILGAVPNEQYF.

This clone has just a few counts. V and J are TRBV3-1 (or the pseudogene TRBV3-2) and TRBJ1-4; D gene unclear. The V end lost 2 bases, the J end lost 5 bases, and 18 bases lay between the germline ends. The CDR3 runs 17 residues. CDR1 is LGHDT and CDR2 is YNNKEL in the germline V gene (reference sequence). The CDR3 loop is CASSQNPRAFGNEKLFF. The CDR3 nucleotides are TGTGCCAGCAGCCAAAACCCGCGGGCCTTTGGGAATGAAAAACTGTTTTTT.

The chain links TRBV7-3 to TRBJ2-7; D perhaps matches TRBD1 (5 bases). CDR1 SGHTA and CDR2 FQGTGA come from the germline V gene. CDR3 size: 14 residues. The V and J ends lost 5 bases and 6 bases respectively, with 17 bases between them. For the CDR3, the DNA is TGTGCCAGCAGCCCCGAGGCAGGGCCCGGCGAGCAGTACTTC. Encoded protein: CASSPEAGPGEQYF.

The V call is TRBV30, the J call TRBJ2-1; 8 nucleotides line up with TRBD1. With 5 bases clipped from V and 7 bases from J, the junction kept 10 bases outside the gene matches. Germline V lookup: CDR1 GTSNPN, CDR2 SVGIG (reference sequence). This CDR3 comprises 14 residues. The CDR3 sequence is CAWDRQGRRNEQFF. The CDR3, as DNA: TGTGCCTGGGACAGACAGGGGCGAAGGAATGAGCAGTTCTTC.

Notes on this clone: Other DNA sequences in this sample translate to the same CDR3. Written as DNA, the CDR3 is TGTGCCAGCAGTCTGACAGGTAGCAATCAGCCCCAGCATTTT. This sequence encodes CASSLTGSNQPQHF. The J gene is TRBJ1-5, the V gene TRBV27, with D perhaps TRBD1 (6 bases). The V end was cut by 5 bases, the J end by 0 bases, with 8 bases between. The germline gives CDR1 MNHEY, CDR2 SMNVEV (reference sequence). This CDR3 has 14 residues.

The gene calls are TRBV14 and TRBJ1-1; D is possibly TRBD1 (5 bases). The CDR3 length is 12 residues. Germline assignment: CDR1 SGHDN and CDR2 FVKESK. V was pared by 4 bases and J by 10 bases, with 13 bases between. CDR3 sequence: CASSLSGVGAFF. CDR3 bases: TGTGCCAGCAGCCTATCGGGGGTAGGAGCTTTCTTT.

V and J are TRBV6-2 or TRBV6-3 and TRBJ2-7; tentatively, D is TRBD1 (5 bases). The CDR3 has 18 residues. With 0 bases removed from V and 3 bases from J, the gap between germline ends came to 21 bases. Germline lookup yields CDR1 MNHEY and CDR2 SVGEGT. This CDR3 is CASSYSLGQGNPFYEQYF. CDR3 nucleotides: TGTGCCAGCAGTTACTCCCTCGGGCAGGGTAACCCCTTCTACGAGCAGTACTTC.

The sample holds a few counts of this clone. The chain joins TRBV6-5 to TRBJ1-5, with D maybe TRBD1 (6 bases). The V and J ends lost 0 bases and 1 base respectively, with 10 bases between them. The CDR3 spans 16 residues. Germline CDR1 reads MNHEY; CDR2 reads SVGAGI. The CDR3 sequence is CASSYSSGGSNQPQHF. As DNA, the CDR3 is TGTGCCAGCAGTTACTCGTCGGGGGGCAGCAATCAGCCCCAGCATTTT.

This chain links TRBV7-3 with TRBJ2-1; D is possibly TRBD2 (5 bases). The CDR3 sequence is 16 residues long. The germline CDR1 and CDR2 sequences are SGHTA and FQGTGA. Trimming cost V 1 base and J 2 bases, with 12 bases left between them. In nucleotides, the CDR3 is TGTGCCAGCAGCTTAAGTCCTAGCCTCACCTACAATGAGCAGTTCTTC. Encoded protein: CASSLSPSLTYNEQFF.

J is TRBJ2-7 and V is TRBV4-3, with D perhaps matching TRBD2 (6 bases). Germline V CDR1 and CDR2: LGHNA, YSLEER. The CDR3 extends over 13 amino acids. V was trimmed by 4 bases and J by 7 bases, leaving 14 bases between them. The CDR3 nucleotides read TGCGCCAGCAGCCTGGGGGGAGCTGAAGAGCAGTACTTC. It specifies CASSLGGAEEQYF.

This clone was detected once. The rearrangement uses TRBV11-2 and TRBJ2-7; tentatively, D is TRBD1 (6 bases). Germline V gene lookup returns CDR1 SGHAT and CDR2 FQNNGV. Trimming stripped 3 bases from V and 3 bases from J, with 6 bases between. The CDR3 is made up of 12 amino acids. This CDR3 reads CASSLDSYEQYF. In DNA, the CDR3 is TGTGCCAGCAGCTTGGACAGCTACGAGCAGTACTTC.